This TCR beta chain emerged from a study of blood T cell repertoires in COVID-19 (dated by TCRdb to 2018 to 2021). General notes on the study: Samples covering the acute and convalescent phases of COVID-19 were provided by collaborators in the United States, Italy and Spain. The material from the prospective study consisted of cDNA or gDNA derived from T cells, B-cell-depleted T cells, or PBMCs. The dataset comprised deeply sampled blood TCRbeta repertoires from subjects exposed to, actively infected with, or recovered from COVID-19. A freely available public database, intended as a resource for researchers studying the immune response to SARS-CoV-2, is where the repertoires were released. Samples came from the ongoing ImmuneRACE study (first 160 participants) plus 1,254 subjects from 6 global collaborators. A de-identified subject ID, COVID-19 status, age in years and sex were almost always included in the sample metadata. Where available, HLA class I and class II types were obtained from metadata supplied by the sample provider rather than from assay-based typing. The study at large found these results: The amount of clinical and demographic metadata varied by source and participant and was provided uncurated.

Concerning this clone: This receptor's antigen is unknown. Base-call qualities are not available, and no considerably larger clone is one nucleotide away.

CDR1 and CDR2, looked up from the germline V gene (reference sequence), are LNHNV and YYDKDF. The CDR3 runs 15 residues from the cysteine to the phenylalanine. Just the 45-base CDR3 DNA is kept, in frame starting at base 1. V is clipped by 0 bases and J by 4 bases, and the sequence between their germline boundaries is 12 bases long. TCRbeta CDR3 regions were amplified from genomic DNA using the immunoSEQ Assay, a bias-controlled multiplex PCR. Processing in the source paper ran as follows. The number of nucleated cells in each sample was estimated from the amplification of reference gene primers within the assay. To quantify the absolute abundance of each unique TCRbeta CDR3 rearrangement, sequence reads were collapsed and filtered. For each sample, productive Simpson clonality was calculated as the square root of Simpson's diversity index over productive rearrangements. TCRdb mirrors the immuneACCESS table, restricted to in-frame sequences. Some clones are absent from its copies; in checked studies, under half trace to an unresolved V gene, and the reason for the others is unknown. V and J calls and clone size follow that table, whereas D and trimming were derived from the DNA. This sample lists tens of thousands of clones; about four fifths were detected once. Of the sample, roughly 22% is held by the ten largest clones.

Each collaborating institution followed its own protocols to collect whole blood in K2EDTA tubes. For TCRbeta analysis, collaborators shipped samples in one of three forms: frozen whole blood, isolated PBMCs, or DNA extracted from either of those sample types. This sequence uses TRBV15 and TRBJ1-2; TRBD1 might be the D gene, on 6 matching bases. The sample taken for sequencing was peripheral blood. The receptor was isolated from an older woman with acute or convalescent COVID-19. CDR3 region: CATSRDRGWSYGYTF. The nucleotide sequence is TGTGCCACCAGCAGAGACAGGGGTTGGTCCTATGGCTACACCTTC. Extended through the reference TRBV15 and TRBJ1-2 proteins, this CDR3 yields the full variable domain: DAMVIQNPRYQVTQFGKPVTLSCSQTLNHNVMYWYQQKSSQAPKLLFHYYDKDFNNEADTPDNFQSRRPNTSFCFLDIRSPGLGDTAMYLCATSRDRGWSYGYTFGSGTRLTVV.